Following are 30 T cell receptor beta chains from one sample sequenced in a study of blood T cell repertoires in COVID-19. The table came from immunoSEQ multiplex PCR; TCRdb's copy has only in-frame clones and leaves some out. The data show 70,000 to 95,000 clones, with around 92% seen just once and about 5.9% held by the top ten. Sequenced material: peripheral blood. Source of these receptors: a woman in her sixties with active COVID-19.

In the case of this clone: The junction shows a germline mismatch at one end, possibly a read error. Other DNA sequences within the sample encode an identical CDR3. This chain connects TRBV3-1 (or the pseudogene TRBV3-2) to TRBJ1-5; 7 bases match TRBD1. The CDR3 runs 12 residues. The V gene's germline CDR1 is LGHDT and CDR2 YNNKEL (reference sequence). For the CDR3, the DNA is TGCGCCAGCAGCAGGGGGGGTCAGCCCCAGCATTTT. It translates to CASSRGGQPQHF.

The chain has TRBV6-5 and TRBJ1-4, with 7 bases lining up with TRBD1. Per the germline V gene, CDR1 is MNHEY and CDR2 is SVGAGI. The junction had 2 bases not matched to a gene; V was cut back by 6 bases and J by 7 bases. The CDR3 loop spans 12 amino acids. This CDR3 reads CASSRQGEKLFF. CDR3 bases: TGTGCCAGCAGCAGACAGGGTGAAAAACTGTTTTTT.

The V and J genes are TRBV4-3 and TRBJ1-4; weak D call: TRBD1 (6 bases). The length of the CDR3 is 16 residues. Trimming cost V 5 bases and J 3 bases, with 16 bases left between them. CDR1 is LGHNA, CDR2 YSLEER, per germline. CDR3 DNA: TGCGCCAGCAGCTTACGGGGGGCAGGGGCTAATGAAAAACTGTTTTTT. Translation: CASSLRGAGANEKLFF.

CDR3 nucleotide sequence: TGTGCCAGCAGCGATCAACGGTCTATTGACAAAAACATTCAGTACTTC. Encoded protein: CASSDQRSIDKNIQYF. The rearrangement joins TRBV5-5 to TRBJ2-4; no definite D call. The CDR3 extends over 16 amino acids. The V end was cut by 4 bases, the J end by 3 bases, with 17 bases between. Per the germline V gene, CDR1 is SGHKS and CDR2 is YYEKEE (reference sequence).

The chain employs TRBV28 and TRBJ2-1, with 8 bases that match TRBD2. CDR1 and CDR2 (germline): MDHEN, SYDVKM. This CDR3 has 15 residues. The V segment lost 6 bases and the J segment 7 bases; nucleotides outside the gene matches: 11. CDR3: CASSSPAGGRNEQFF. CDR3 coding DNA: TGTGCCAGCAGCTCCCCGGCGGGGGGCAGGAATGAGCAGTTCTTC.

Here the CDR3 DNA reads TGTGCCAGCAGCCCAGAGGGACAGGGACCTGCTGAGCAGTTCTTC. Amino acids: CASSPEGQGPAEQFF. V usage is TRBV9 and J usage is TRBJ2-1; TRBD1 agrees at 9 bases. The germline V gene has CDR1 SGDLS and CDR2 YYNGEE. Trimming took 4 bases from V and 9 from J; bases not matched to a gene: 11. The CDR3 has 15 residues. The variable domain in full, with the rest retrieved from reference TRBV9 and TRBJ2-1, is DSGVTQTPKHLITATGQRVTLRCSPRSGDLSVYWYQQSLDQGLQFLIQYYNGEERAKGNILERFSAQQFPDLHSELNLSSLELGDSALYFCASSPEGQGPAEQFFGPGTRLTVL.

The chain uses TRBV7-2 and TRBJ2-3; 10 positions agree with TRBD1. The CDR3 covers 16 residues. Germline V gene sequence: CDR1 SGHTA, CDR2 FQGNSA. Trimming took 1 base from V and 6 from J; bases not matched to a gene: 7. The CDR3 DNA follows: TGTGCCAGCAGCTTAGACCGGGGACAGGGGTGGGATACGCAGTATTTT. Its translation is CASSLDRGQGWDTQYF.

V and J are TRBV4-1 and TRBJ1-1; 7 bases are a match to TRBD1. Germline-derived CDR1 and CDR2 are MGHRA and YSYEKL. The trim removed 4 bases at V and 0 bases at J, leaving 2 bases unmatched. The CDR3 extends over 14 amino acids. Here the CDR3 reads CASSRDRLNTEAFF. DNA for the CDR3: TGCGCCAGCAGCCGGGACAGATTGAACACTGAAGCTTTCTTT.

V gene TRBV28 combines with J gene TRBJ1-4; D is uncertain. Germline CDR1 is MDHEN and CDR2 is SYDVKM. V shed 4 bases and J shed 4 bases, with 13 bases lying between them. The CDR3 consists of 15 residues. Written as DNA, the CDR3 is TGTGCCAGCAGTTCCCGGGATCACAGTAATGAAAAACTGTTTTTT. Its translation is CASSSRDHSNEKLFF.

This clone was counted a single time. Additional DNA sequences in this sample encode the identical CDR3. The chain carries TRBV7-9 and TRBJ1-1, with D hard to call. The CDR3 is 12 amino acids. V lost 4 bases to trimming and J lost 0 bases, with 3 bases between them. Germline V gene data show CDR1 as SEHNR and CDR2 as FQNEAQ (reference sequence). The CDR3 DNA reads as TGTGCCAGCAGCTCCGTGAACACTGAAGCTTTCTTT. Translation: CASSSVNTEAFF.

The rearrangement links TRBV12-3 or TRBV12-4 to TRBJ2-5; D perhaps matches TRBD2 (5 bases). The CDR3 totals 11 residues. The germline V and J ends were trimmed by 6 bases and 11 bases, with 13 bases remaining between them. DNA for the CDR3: TGTGCCAGCAGCCTTGGCCGGGAACAGTACTTC. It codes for CASSLGREQYF.

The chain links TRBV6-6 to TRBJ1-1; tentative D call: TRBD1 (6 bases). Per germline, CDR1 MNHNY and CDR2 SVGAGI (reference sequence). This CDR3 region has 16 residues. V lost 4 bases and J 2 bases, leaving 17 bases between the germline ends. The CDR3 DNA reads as TGTGCCAGCAGTTCCGCCGACAGGCACGCTAACACTGAAGCTTTCTTT. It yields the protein CASSSADRHANTEAFF.

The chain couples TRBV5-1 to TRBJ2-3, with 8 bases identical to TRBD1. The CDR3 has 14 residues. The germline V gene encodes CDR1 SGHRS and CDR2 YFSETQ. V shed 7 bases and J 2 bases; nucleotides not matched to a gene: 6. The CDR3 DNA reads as TGCGCCAGCTCTCGGGGACAGGCCACAGATACGCAGTATTTT. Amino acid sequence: CASSRGQATDTQYF.

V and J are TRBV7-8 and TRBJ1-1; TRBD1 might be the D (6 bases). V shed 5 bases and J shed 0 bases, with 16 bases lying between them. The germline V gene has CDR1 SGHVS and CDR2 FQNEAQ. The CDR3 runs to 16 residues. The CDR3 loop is CASSPSGGGVNTEAFF. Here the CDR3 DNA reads TGTGCCAGCAGCCCTAGTGGGGGGGGCGTGAACACTGAAGCTTTCTTT.

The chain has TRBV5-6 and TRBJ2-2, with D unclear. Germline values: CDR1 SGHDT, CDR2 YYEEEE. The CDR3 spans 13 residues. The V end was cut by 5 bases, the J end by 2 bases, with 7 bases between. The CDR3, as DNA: TGTGCCAGCAGGACATATAACACCGGGGAGCTGTTTTTT. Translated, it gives CASRTYNTGELFF.

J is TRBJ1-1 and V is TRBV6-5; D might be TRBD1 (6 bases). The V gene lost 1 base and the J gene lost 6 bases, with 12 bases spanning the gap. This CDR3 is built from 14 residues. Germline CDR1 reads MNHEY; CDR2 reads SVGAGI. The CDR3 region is CASSYYRVGAEAFF. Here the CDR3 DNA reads TGTGCCAGCAGTTACTACAGGGTAGGCGCTGAAGCTTTCTTT.

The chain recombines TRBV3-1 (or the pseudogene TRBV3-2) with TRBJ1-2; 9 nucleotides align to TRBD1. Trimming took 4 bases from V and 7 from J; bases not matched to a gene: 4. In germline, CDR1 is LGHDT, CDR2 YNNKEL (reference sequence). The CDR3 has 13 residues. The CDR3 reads CASSPGQGSGYTF. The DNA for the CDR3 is TGTGCCAGCAGCCCGGGACAGGGTAGTGGCTACACCTTC.

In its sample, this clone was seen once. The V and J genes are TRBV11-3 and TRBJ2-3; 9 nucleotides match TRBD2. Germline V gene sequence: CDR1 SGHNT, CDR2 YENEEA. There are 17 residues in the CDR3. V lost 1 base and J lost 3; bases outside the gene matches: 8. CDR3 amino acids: CASSLGISGRTTDTQYF. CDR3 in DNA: TGTGCCAGCAGCTTAGGAATTAGCGGGAGAACGACAGATACGCAGTATTTT.

CDR3 DNA sequence: TGTGCCAGCAGCGTAGCTGGGCAGCTGAGCTCTGGAAACACCATATATTTT. It translates to CASSVAGQLSSGNTIYF. The chain couples TRBV9 to TRBJ1-3; D gene unclear. Deletions cut 0 bases from V and 0 bases from J, with 13 bases between. The CDR3 is made up of 17 amino acids. Per germline, CDR1 SGDLS and CDR2 YYNGEE.

CDR3 residues: CASSLDLWVAGANEQFF. CDR3 DNA sequence: TGTGCCAGCAGCTTAGATCTTTGGGTAGCGGGAGCTAATGAGCAGTTCTTC. This rearrangement joins TRBV11-3 to TRBJ2-1; 9 positions agree with TRBD2. Germline V CDR1 and CDR2: SGHNT, YENEEA. The CDR3 has 17 residues. V trimming: 0 bases; J trimming: 7 bases; junction bases outside the gene matches: 10.

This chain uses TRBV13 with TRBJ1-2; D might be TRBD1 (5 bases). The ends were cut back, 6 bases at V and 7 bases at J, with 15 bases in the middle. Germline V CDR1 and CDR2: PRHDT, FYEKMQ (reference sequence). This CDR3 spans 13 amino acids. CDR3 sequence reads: CASRMVGEVGYTF. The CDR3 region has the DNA TGTGCCAGCAGGATGGTAGGGGAGGTTGGCTACACCTTC.

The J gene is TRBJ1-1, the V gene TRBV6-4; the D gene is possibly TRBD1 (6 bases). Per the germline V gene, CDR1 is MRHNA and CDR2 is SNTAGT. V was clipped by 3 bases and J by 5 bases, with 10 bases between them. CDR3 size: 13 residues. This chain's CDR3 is CASSESRGTEAFF. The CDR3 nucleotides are TGTGCCAGCAGTGAATCGAGGGGGACTGAAGCTTTCTTT.

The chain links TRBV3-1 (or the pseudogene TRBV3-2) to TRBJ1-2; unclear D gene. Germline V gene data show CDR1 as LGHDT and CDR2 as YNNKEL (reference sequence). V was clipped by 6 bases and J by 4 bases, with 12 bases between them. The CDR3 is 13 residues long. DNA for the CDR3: TGTGCCAGCAGTACCGGCGGGGTCTATGGCTACACCTTC. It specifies CASSTGGVYGYTF.

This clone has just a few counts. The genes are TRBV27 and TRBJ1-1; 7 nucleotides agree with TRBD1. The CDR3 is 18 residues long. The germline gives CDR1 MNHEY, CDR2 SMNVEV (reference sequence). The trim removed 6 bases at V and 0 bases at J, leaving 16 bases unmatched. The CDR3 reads CASSLLSKQGSMNTEAFF. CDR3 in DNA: TGTGCCAGCAGCTTGTTATCGAAACAGGGGTCCATGAACACTGAAGCTTTCTTT.

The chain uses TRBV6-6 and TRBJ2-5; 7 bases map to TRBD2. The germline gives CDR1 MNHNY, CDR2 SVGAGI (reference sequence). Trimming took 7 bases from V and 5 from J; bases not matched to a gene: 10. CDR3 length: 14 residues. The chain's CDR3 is CASTLGREGETQYF. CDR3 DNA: TGTGCCAGCACCCTAGGAAGGGAGGGGGAGACCCAGTACTTC.

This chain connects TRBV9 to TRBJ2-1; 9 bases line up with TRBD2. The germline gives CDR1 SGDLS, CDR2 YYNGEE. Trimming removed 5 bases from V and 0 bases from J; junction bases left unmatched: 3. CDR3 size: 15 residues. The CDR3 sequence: CASSVSGSSYNEQFF. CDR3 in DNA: TGTGCCAGCAGTGTTAGCGGGAGCTCCTACAATGAGCAGTTCTTC.

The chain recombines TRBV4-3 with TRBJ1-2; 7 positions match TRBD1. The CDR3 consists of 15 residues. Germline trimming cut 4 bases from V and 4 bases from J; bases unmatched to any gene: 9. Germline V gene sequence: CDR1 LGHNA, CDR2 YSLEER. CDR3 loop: CASSLVGQAGYGYTF. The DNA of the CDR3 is TGCGCCAGCAGCCTCGTAGGACAGGCTGGCTATGGCTACACCTTC.

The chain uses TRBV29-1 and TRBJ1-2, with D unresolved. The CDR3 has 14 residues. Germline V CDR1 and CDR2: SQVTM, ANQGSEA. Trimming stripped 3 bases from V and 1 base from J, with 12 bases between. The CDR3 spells CSVDTEGNNYGYTF. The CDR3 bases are TGCAGCGTTGATACGGAGGGAAATAACTATGGCTACACCTTC.

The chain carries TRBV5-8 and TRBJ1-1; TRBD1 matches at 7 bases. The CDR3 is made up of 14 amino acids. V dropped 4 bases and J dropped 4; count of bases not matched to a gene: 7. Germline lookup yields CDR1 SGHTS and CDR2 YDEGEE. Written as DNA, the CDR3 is TGTGCCAGCAGCCTACGGGACAGACCCACTGAAGCTTTCTTT. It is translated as CASSLRDRPTEAFF. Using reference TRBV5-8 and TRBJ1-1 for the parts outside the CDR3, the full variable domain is EAGVTQSPTHLIKTRGQQATLRCSPISGHTSVYWYQQALGLGLQFLLWYDEGEERNRGNFPPRFSGRQFPNYSSELNVNALELEDSALYLCASSLRDRPTEAFFGQGTRLTVV.

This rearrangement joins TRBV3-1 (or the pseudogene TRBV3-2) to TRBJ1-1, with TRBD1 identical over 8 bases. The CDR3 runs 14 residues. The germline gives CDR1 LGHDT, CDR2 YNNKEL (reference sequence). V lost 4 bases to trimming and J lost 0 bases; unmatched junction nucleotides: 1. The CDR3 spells CASSRQGLNTEAFF. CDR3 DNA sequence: TGTGCCAGCAGCCGACAGGGGTTGAACACTGAAGCTTTCTTT.